These 27 T cell receptor beta chains came from one sample sequenced in a study of shared clonotypes between healthy human individuals. Profiling relied on immunoSEQ multiplex PCR, and the TCRdb table lists in-frame clones only, not all of them. The table records about 2.4 million clones, 93% of them present only once. The sample consisted of naive CD4+ T cells from PBMCs. The subset is: CD45RA+ positively selected. Every receptor here comes from a man between 18 and 29 years old in good health. Some clones in this sample may be carry-over from other donors' samples.

Regarding this clone: This same CDR3 is encoded by further DNA sequences in the sample. The chain recombines TRBV9 with TRBJ1-1, with D perhaps matching TRBD1 (6 bases). Trimming cost V 0 bases and J 1 base, with 7 bases left between them. Per the germline V gene, CDR1 is SGDLS and CDR2 is YYNGEE. The CDR3 loop spans 14 amino acids. CDR3 loop: CASSVAQGNTEAFF. The CDR3 DNA is TGTGCCAGCAGCGTAGCACAGGGGAACACTGAAGCTTTCTTT.

The chain couples TRBV11-2 to TRBJ2-3; D is ambiguous. The V gene lost 3 bases and the J gene lost 3 bases, with 10 bases spanning the gap. Germline V lookup: CDR1 SGHAT, CDR2 FQNNGV. The CDR3 loop spans 14 amino acids. CDR3 nucleotides: TGTGCCAGCAGCTTGGCTTTGGTTACAGATACGCAGTATTTT. Protein: CASSLALVTDTQYF.

The V and J genes are TRBV28 and TRBJ2-7, with TRBD1 matching over 10 bases. CDR3 length: 15 amino acids. V shed 6 bases, J shed 3 bases, and the junction held 8 bases outside the gene matches. The V gene's germline CDR1 is MDHEN and CDR2 SYDVKM. Written as DNA, the CDR3 is TGTGCCAGCAGCCCTGGGACAGGGGTCTTCTACGAGCAGTACTTC. Encoded protein: CASSPGTGVFYEQYF.

The chain recombines TRBV10-3 with TRBJ1-1; tentatively, D is TRBD1 (5 bases). Germline V gives CDR1 ENHRY, CDR2 SYGVKD. Trimming took 0 bases from V and 5 from J, leaving 16 bases between them. CDR3 size: 16 residues. In DNA, the CDR3 is TGTGCCATCAGTGAGTCGAACGGGGGGGGAGGGACTGAAGCTTTCTTT. It specifies CAISESNGGGGTEAFF.

J is TRBJ2-5 and V is TRBV5-4, with TRBD2 matching over 7 bases. CDR3 size: 15 residues. The V segment lost 4 bases and the J segment 3 bases; nucleotides outside the gene matches: 9. Germline CDR1 SGHNT, CDR2 YYREEE (reference sequence). DNA of the CDR3: TGTGCCAGCAGCCCGCTGGGGGGGAACGAAGAGACCCAGTACTTC. Translated: CASSPLGGNEETQYF.

V and J are TRBV9 and TRBJ1-2; D is perhaps TRBD1 (5 bases). V shed 0 bases and J shed 6 bases, with 12 bases lying between them. Germline CDR1 SGDLS, CDR2 YYNGEE. This CDR3 is built from 14 residues. The CDR3 nucleotides are TGTGCCAGCAGCGTAGCGAGGACATTTGATGGCTACACCTTC. Residues: CASSVARTFDGYTF.

This clone appeared once. The gene calls are TRBV6-1 and TRBJ2-7, with 7 bases fitting TRBD1. Trimming cost V 7 bases and J 2 bases; bases outside gene matches: 8. Germline CDR1 MNHNS, CDR2 SASEGT. There are 14 residues in the CDR3. The CDR3 sequence: CASKIQGLPYEQYF. CDR3 DNA: TGTGCCAGCAAGATACAGGGGCTCCCCTACGAGCAGTACTTC.

The chain recombines TRBV7-6 with TRBJ2-2, with 14 bases that match TRBD2. CDR3 length: 19 residues. Trimming took 2 bases from V and 1 from J; bases not matched to a gene: 6. The V gene's germline CDR1 is SGHVS and CDR2 FNYEAQ. Written as DNA, the CDR3 is TGTGCCAGCAGCTTAATGGGACTAGCGGGAGTCGGGAACACCGGGGAGCTGTTTTTT. Amino acid sequence: CASSLMGLAGVGNTGELFF. The full variable domain, completed using reference TRBV7-6 and TRBJ2-2, is GAGVSQSPRYKVTKRGQDVALRCDPISGHVSLYWYRQALGQGPEFLTYFNYEAQQDKSGLPNDRFSAERPEGSISTLTIQRTEQRDSAMYRCASSLMGLAGVGNTGELFFGEGSRLTVL.

The rearrangement uses TRBV18 and TRBJ2-7; D possibly corresponds to TRBD2 (6 bases). CDR1 is KGHSH, CDR2 LQKENI, per germline. V was clipped by 5 bases and J by 2 bases, with 16 bases between them. The CDR3 contains 15 residues. The CDR3 reads CASSGGPGATYEQYF. CDR3 in DNA: TGTGCCAGCTCAGGAGGGCCCGGGGCAACCTACGAGCAGTACTTC. Combining the CDR3 with reference TRBV18 and TRBJ2-7 gives the whole variable domain NAGVMQNPRHLVRRRGQEARLRCSPMKGHSHVYWYRQLPEEGLKFMVYLQKENIIDESGMPKERFSAEFPKEGPSILRIQQVVRGDSAAYFCASSGGPGATYEQYFGPGTRLTVT.

V is TRBV15 and J is TRBJ1-2, with D possibly being TRBD1 (6 bases). Trimming removed 3 bases at V and 8 bases at J, with 22 bases between. Germline CDR1 reads LNHNV; CDR2 reads YYDKDF (reference sequence). CDR3 length: 16 amino acids. CDR3 sequence: CATSRGGQGRWMGYTF. The CDR3 DNA is TGTGCCACCAGCAGGGGGGGCCAAGGGCGATGGATGGGCTACACCTTC.

This chain connects TRBV6-6 to TRBJ2-7; possible D gene TRBD2, 6 bases. The CDR3 length is 15 residues. V was clipped by 6 bases and J by 1 base, with 16 bases between them. Germline CDR1 MNHNY, CDR2 SVGAGI (reference sequence). The CDR3 nucleotides are TGTGCCAGCAGCAGGGACTTTGCCAGATCCTACGAGCAGTACTTC. It is translated as CASSRDFARSYEQYF.

The V call is TRBV5-8, the J call TRBJ1-2, with 11 bases matching TRBD1. CDR3 length: 15 amino acids. From germline, CDR1 is SGHTS and CDR2 YDEGEE. V dropped 5 bases and J dropped 3; count of bases not matched to a gene: 6. CDR3 sequence (DNA): TGTGCCAGCAGACAGGACAGGGGGCTGTACTATGGCTACACCTTC. It translates to CASRQDRGLYYGYTF.

The rearrangement joins TRBV11-2 to TRBJ1-1; tentatively, D is TRBD1 (6 bases). The CDR3 runs to 14 residues. Deletions cut 5 bases from V and 1 base from J, with 11 bases between. The germline V gene has CDR1 SGHAT and CDR2 FQNNGV. CDR3 sequence reads: CASSPGHQNTEAFF. DNA of the CDR3: TGTGCCAGCAGCCCGGGACACCAGAACACTGAAGCTTTCTTT. Variable domain in full (rest from reference TRBV11-2 and TRBJ1-1): EAGVAQSPRYKIIEKRQSVAFWCNPISGHATLYWYQQILGQGPKLLIQFQNNGVVDDSQLPKDRFSAERLKGVDSTLKIQPAKLEDSAVYLCASSPGHQNTEAFFGQGTRLTVV.

The chain combines TRBV5-1 with TRBJ2-1; D is uncertain. The germline CDR1 and CDR2 sequences are SGHRS and YFSETQ. The V end was cut by 1 base, the J end by 0 bases, with 11 bases between. The length of the CDR3 is 16 residues. CDR3 coding DNA: TGCGCCAGCAGCTTGACTCCCGGACCCTCCTACAATGAGCAGTTCTTC. Translated: CASSLTPGPSYNEQFF.

This chain links TRBV10-3 with TRBJ2-7; 11 bases are shared with TRBD2. The junction had 6 bases not matched to a gene; V was cut back by 11 bases and J by 3 bases. Looked up from germline, CDR1 is ENHRY and CDR2 is SYGVKD. This CDR3 comprises 13 residues. The CDR3 coding sequence is TGTGCCGCCCACGGGACTAGCGGCTACGAGCAGTACTTC. Amino acid sequence: CAAHGTSGYEQYF.

V usage is TRBV5-1 and J usage is TRBJ1-5; tentatively, D is TRBD1 (5 bases). Germline loops: CDR1 SGHRS, CDR2 YFSETQ. The CDR3 is 15 amino acids. With 4 bases removed from V and 2 bases from J, the gap between germline ends came to 13 bases. CDR3 DNA: TGCGCCAGCAGCCCAGGGAATGGGGGCAATCAGCCCCAGCATTTT. Translation: CASSPGNGGNQPQHF. The full variable domain, its missing parts supplied by reference TRBV5-1 and TRBJ1-5, is KAGVTQTPRYLIKTRGQQVTLSCSPISGHRSVSWYQQTPGQGLQFLFEYFSETQRNKGNFPGRFSGRQFSNSRSEMNVSTLELGDSALYLCASSPGNGGNQPQHFGDGTRLSIL.

V is TRBV7-3 and J is TRBJ1-2, with TRBD1 as a possible D gene (6 bases). V lost 5 bases to trimming and J lost 8 bases, with 21 bases between them. The CDR3 is 15 amino acids. Germline CDR1 and CDR2: SGHTA and FQGTGA. The CDR3 DNA reads TGTGCCAGCAGCCAAGGCGATCAGCGGGGGCAGGGCTACACCTTC. This codes for CASSQGDQRGQGYTF.

The chain carries TRBV5-5 and TRBJ2-1; D is unclear. Germline CDR1 and CDR2: SGHKS and YYEKEE (reference sequence). V lost 0 bases to trimming and J lost 3 bases, with 7 bases between them. This CDR3 has 14 residues. The CDR3 spells CASSLGVRYNEQFF. The CDR3 DNA is TGTGCCAGCAGCTTGGGGGTCCGCTACAATGAGCAGTTCTTC.

V usage is TRBV10-3 and J usage is TRBJ2-7; D is possibly TRBD1 (5 bases). The ends were cut back, 4 bases at V and 3 bases at J, with 16 bases in the middle. The CDR3 covers 15 residues. Germline V gene lookup returns CDR1 ENHRY and CDR2 SYGVKD. This CDR3 is CAISAGNTGYYEQYF. CDR3 nucleotides: TGTGCCATCAGTGCAGGGAACACGGGCTACTACGAGCAGTACTTC.

The V call is TRBV2, the J call TRBJ2-5, with D uncertain. This CDR3 region has 13 residues. Germline V gene sequence: CDR1 SNHLY, CDR2 FYNNEI. Trimming stripped 3 bases from V and 4 bases from J, with 9 bases between. CDR3 in amino acids: CASSDWGRETQYF. The CDR3 region has the DNA TGTGCCAGCAGTGACTGGGGAAGAGAGACCCAGTACTTC.

V and J are TRBV9 and TRBJ2-5; TRBD1 agrees at 8 bases. The germline CDR1 and CDR2 sequences are SGDLS and YYNGEE. The CDR3 sequence is 14 residues long. Germline trimming cut 4 bases from V and 1 base from J; bases unmatched to any gene: 3. The CDR3 spells CASSIGTGQETQYF. For the CDR3, the DNA is TGTGCCAGCAGCATCGGGACAGGCCAAGAGACCCAGTACTTC.

V usage is TRBV10-2 and J usage is TRBJ2-1; no firm D call. The CDR3 has 12 residues. Germline loops: CDR1 WSHSY, CDR2 SAAADI. V lost 6 bases and J lost 3, with 6 bases in between. The DNA of the CDR3 is TGCGCCAGCAGGGACGGCTACAATGAGCAGTTCTTC. It is translated as CASRDGYNEQFF.

This chain links TRBV5-6 with TRBJ2-7, with 7 bases aligning to TRBD1. The ends lost 4 bases at V and 2 bases at J; junction bases unmatched: 9. Per the germline V gene, CDR1 is SGHDT and CDR2 is YYEEEE. This CDR3 has 15 residues. The CDR3 loop reads CASSSPGQRPYEQYF. The CDR3 DNA follows: TGTGCCAGCAGCAGTCCGGGACAGCGTCCCTACGAGCAGTACTTC. Based on the CDR3 plus reference TRBV5-6 and TRBJ2-7, the full variable domain is DAGVTQSPTHLIKTRGQQVTLRCSPKSGHDTVSWYQQALGQGPQFIFQYYEEEERQRGNFPDRFSGHQFPNYSSELNVNALLLGDSALYLCASSSPGQRPYEQYFGPGTRLTVT.

Points on this clone: Other DNA sequences in the sample encode the same CDR3. This chain uses TRBV19 with TRBJ1-5; D possibly corresponds to TRBD1 (6 bases). Germline V gene sequence: CDR1 LNHDA, CDR2 SQIVND (reference sequence). V was cut by 4 bases and J by 3 bases, with 10 bases left in between. The CDR3 runs 14 residues. This chain's CDR3 is CASSTTGLNQPQHF. For the CDR3, the DNA is TGTGCCAGTAGTACTACAGGGCTCAATCAGCCCCAGCATTTT. Combining the CDR3 with reference TRBV19 and TRBJ1-5 gives the whole variable domain DGGITQSPKYLFRKEGQNVTLSCEQNLNHDAMYWYRQDPGQGLRLIYYSQIVNDFQKGDIAEGYSVSREKKESFPLTVTSAQKNPTAFYLCASSTTGLNQPQHFGDGTRLSIL.

Worth noting for this clone: Other DNA sequences in this sample translate to the same CDR3. The gene calls are TRBV28 and TRBJ1-4; D is unresolved. Germline V gene lookup returns CDR1 MDHEN and CDR2 SYDVKM. CDR3 length: 13 residues. V was cut by 6 bases and J by 0 bases, with 5 bases left in between. In DNA, the CDR3 is TGTGCCAGCAGCCGTGCAACTAATGAAAAACTGTTTTTT. It translates to CASSRATNEKLFF.

The chain recombines TRBV5-1 with TRBJ1-3; no clear D gene. CDR3 length: 14 amino acids. The V end lost 0 bases, the J end lost 2 bases, and 6 bases lay between the germline ends. Germline CDR1 SGHRS, CDR2 YFSETQ. CDR3 DNA sequence: TGCGCCAGCAGCTTGGCAATCCCTGGAAACACCATATATTTT. It translates to CASSLAIPGNTIYF.

The V call is TRBV7-9, the J call TRBJ2-3; D possibly corresponds to TRBD1 (5 bases). CDR1 is SEHNR and CDR2 is FQNEAQ in the germline V gene (reference sequence). Between the trimmed V and J ends, which lost 1 base and 4 bases, there was a span of 9 bases. This CDR3 contains 14 residues. CDR3 amino acids: CASSLVGAADTQYF. In DNA form, the CDR3 reads TGTGCCAGCAGCTTAGTAGGGGCGGCAGATACGCAGTATTTT.